The subject of this entry is one T cell receptor beta chain. The record originates from a study of blood T cell repertoires in COVID-19. Study-wide context: PBMCs, B-cell-depleted T cells, or T cells provided the cDNA or gDNA that made up the material.

Per the authors' pipeline: The authors estimated nucleated cell counts from reference gene primer amplification. Data came from immunoSEQ multiplex PCR; TCRdb stores just in-frame clones and leaves some out. For V, J and clone size, that table is used; D and trimming come from the DNA. Of some 130,000 clones in the sample, 88% were seen once. This CDR3 is built from 18 residues. After removal of 5 bases from V and 5 bases from J, the junction contained 14 bases not matched to a gene. CDR1 is KGHDR, CDR2 SFDVKD, per germline. V usage is TRBV24-1 and J usage is TRBJ2-2; 9 positions agree with TRBD2. The specimen sequenced was peripheral blood. The TCR originated in a man in his 70s with active COVID-19. The CDR3 reads CATSVRVAGSGGTGELFF. As DNA, the CDR3 is TGTGCCACCAGTGTTCGCGTTGCGGGGAGCGGGGGGACCGGGGAGCTGTTTTTT.